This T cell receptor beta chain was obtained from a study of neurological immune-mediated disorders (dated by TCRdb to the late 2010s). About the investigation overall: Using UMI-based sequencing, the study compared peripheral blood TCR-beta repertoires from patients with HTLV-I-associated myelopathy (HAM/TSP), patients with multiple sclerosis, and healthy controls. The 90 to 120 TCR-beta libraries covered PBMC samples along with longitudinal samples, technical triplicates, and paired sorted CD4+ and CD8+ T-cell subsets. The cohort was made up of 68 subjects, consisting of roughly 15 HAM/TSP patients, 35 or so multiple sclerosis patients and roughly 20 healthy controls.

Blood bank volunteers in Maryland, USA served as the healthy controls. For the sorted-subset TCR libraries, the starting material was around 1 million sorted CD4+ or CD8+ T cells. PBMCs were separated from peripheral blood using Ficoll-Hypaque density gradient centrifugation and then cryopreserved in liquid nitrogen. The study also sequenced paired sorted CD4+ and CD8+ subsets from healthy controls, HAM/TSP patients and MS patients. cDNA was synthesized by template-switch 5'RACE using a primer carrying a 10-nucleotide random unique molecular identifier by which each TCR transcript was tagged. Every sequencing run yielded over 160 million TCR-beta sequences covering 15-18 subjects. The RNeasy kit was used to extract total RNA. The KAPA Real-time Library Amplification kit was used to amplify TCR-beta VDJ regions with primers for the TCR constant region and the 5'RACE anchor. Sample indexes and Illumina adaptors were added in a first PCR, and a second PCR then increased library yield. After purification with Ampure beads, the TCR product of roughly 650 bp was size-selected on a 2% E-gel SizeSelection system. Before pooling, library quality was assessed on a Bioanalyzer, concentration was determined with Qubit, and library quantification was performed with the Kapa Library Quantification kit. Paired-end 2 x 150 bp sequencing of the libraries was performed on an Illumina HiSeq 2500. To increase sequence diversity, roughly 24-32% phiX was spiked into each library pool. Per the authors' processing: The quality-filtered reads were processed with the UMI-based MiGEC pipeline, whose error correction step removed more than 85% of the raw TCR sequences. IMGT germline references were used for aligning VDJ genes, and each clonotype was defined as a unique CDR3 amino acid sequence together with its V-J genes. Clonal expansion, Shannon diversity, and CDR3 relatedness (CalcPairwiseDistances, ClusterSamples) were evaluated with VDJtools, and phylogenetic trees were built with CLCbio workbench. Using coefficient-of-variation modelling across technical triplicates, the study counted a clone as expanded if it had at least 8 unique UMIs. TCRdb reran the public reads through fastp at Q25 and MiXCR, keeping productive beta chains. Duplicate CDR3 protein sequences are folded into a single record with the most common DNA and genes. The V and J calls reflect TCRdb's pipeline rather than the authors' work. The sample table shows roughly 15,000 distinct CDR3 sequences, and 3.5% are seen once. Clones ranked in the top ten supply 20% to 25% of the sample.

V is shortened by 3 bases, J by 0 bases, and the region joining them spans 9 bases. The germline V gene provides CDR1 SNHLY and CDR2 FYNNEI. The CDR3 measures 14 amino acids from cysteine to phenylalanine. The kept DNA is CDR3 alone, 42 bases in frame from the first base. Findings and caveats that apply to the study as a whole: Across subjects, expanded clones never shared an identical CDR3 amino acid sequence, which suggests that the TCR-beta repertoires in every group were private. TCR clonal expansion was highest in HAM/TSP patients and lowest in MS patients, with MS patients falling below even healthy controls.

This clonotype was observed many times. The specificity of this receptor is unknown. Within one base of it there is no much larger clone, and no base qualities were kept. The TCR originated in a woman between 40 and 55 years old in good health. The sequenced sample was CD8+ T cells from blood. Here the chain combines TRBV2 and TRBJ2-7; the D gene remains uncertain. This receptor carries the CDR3 CASSDLRLSYEQYF. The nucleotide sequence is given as TGTGCCAGCAGTGATCTGAGACTCTCCTACGAGCAGTACTTC.